The 17 T cell receptor beta chains reported below all come from one sample, sequenced in a study of follicular helper T cells after annual influenza vaccination. The time point denotes: 2014-2015 season, 7 days after vaccination. Generated by immunoSEQ multiplex PCR, the TCRdb table keeps only in-frame clones and is missing some. The sample lists 430 or so clones; around 74% were seen once. The specimen was CXCR5+ CD38+ circulating T follicular helper cells from blood, collected 7 days after influenza vaccination. Subset specified: circulating Tfh, non-naive CD4+CXCR5+PD-1+ (ICOS+CD38+ or ICOS-CD38-). The origin of the receptors is an adult who received the influenza vaccine.

The J gene is TRBJ1-5, the V gene TRBV6-1, with 8 bases aligning to TRBD1. CDR1 is MNHNS and CDR2 is SASEGT in the germline V gene. The junction had 8 bases not matched to a gene; V was cut back by 6 bases and J by 7 bases. This CDR3 has 14 residues. The DNA of the CDR3 is TGTGCCAGCAGGCTCGACAGGGGCGACCAGCCCCAGCATTTT. This translates into CASRLDRGDQPQHF.

This rearrangement joins TRBV4-3 to TRBJ2-2; the D is unclear. CDR1 is LGHNA, CDR2 YSLEER, per germline. Trimming stripped 0 bases from V and 6 bases from J, with 5 bases between. This CDR3 spans 13 amino acids. CDR3 loop: CASSQDRAGELFF. In nucleotides, the CDR3 is TGCGCCAGCAGCCAAGATAGGGCCGGGGAGCTGTTTTTT.

This sequence joins TRBV25-1 and TRBJ2-6; 8 nucleotides match TRBD2. The length of the CDR3 is 18 residues. Germline-derived CDR1 and CDR2 are MGHDK and SYGVNS. The V and J ends lost 3 bases and 0 bases, in that order; junction bases with no gene match: 7. This CDR3 reads CASSDQTSGPSGANVLTF. The CDR3 nucleotides read TGTGCCAGCAGTGACCAAACTAGCGGACCCTCTGGGGCCAACGTCCTGACTTTC.

The chain recombines TRBV7-2 with TRBJ2-7; 11 positions match TRBD2. The V gene's germline CDR1 is SGHTA and CDR2 FQGNSA. The V gene end was trimmed by 3 bases and the J gene end by 4 bases; junction bases not matched to a gene: 11. CDR3 length: 17 amino acids. CDR3 region: CASSFKTAGLAAYEQYF. DNA for the CDR3: TGTGCCAGCAGCTTCAAGACCGCGGGACTAGCGGCGTACGAGCAGTACTTC.

V gene TRBV7-8 combines with J gene TRBJ1-1, with D perhaps matching TRBD1 (6 bases). Looked up from germline, CDR1 is SGHVS and CDR2 is FQNEAQ. The V gene lost 1 base and the J gene lost 4 bases, with 10 bases spanning the gap. The CDR3 runs 14 residues. CDR3 residues: CASSLVGGGTEAFF. The DNA for the CDR3 is TGTGCCAGCAGCTTAGTGGGGGGCGGCACTGAAGCTTTCTTT.

CDR3 sequence: CASSPQSGGRAGANVLTF. The CDR3 DNA reads TGTGCCAGTAGTCCACAAAGTGGGGGGAGGGCTGGGGCCAACGTCCTGACTTTC. The chain is built from TRBV19 and TRBJ2-6; 7 bases map to TRBD2. Looked up from germline, CDR1 is LNHDA and CDR2 is SQIVND (reference sequence). The V and J ends lost 5 bases and 2 bases, in that order; junction bases with no gene match: 12. This CDR3 has 18 residues.

A few counts support this clone. V is TRBV11-2 and J is TRBJ2-7; 8 bases are shared with TRBD1. This CDR3 contains 15 residues. Germline values: CDR1 SGHAT, CDR2 FQNNGV. V trimming: 0 bases; J trimming: 2 bases; junction bases outside the gene matches: 3. The CDR3 sequence is CASSLDPGGAYEQYF. CDR3 DNA sequence: TGTGCCAGCAGCTTAGATCCAGGGGGCGCCTACGAGCAGTACTTC.

V usage is TRBV4-1 and J usage is TRBJ2-1; 12 bases fit TRBD2. Trimming at V came to 6 bases and at J to 9 bases, leaving 15 bases not matched to a gene. Germline V gives CDR1 MGHRA, CDR2 YSYEKL. This CDR3 has 17 residues. CDR3 sequence reads: CASRLLAGGRGYGEQFF. The CDR3 DNA reads as TGCGCCAGCAGGTTACTAGCGGGGGGCCGGGGCTACGGTGAGCAGTTCTTC.

The V gene is TRBV7-2, the J gene TRBJ1-3; no clear D. Germline-derived CDR1 and CDR2 are SGHTA and FQGNSA. There are 16 residues in the CDR3. The germline V and J ends were trimmed by 5 bases and 1 base, with 15 bases remaining between them. The CDR3 spells CASSPTRTLSGNTIYF. CDR3 DNA: TGTGCCAGCAGCCCCACCCGGACGTTATCTGGAAACACCATATATTTT.

V gene TRBV29-1 combines with J gene TRBJ1-2; no firm D call. CDR3 length: 12 amino acids. The ends were cut back, 7 bases at V and 6 bases at J, with 15 bases in the middle. Germline V gene sequence: CDR1 SQVTM, CDR2 ANQGSEA. The CDR3 sequence: CSARELPNGYTF. The CDR3 nucleotides are TGCAGCGCCCGTGAGTTACCCAATGGCTACACCTTC.

This clone occurred once. The chain combines TRBV6-1 with TRBJ2-3, with 8 bases fitting TRBD1. Trimming removed 6 bases from V and 1 base from J; junction bases left unmatched: 6. Germline V gives CDR1 MNHNS, CDR2 SASEGT. The CDR3 is made up of 15 amino acids. CDR3 nucleotide sequence: TGTGCCAGCAGCCTCCAGGGGGCAGGCACAGATACGCAGTATTTT. Translated, it gives CASSLQGAGTDTQYF.

This chain links TRBV9 with TRBJ1-6; tentatively, D is TRBD1 (5 bases). In germline, CDR1 is SGDLS, CDR2 YYNGEE. This CDR3 comprises 17 residues. V lost 1 base and J 7 bases, leaving 18 bases between the germline ends. The CDR3 nucleotides read TGTGCCAGCAGCGTATCCTCGGGGGGAAGGCAAAATTCACCCCTCCACTTT. It yields the protein CASSVSSGGRQNSPLHF.

The V and J genes are TRBV2 and TRBJ1-5; a weak D match, TRBD1 (6 bases). The CDR3 consists of 14 residues. Germline CDR1 is SNHLY and CDR2 is FYNNEI. Trimming left V 4 bases short and J 2 bases short, with 9 bases between. This chain's CDR3 is CASSGQDGNQPQHF. As DNA, the CDR3 is TGTGCCAGCAGTGGACAGGATGGCAATCAGCCCCAGCATTTT.

The gene calls are TRBV6-6 and TRBJ1-2, with D maybe TRBD1 (5 bases). Per the germline V gene, CDR1 is MNHNY and CDR2 is SVGAGI (reference sequence). Trimming stripped 7 bases from V and 8 bases from J, with 20 bases between. The CDR3 has 14 amino acids. The chain's CDR3 is CASTTRGGPLGYTF. The CDR3 nucleotides are TGTGCCAGCACCACACGGGGGGGTCCGTTGGGCTACACCTTC.

The chain carries TRBV6-6 and TRBJ2-7; no reliable D call. The CDR3 is 13 residues long. Germline CDR1 MNHNY, CDR2 SVGAGI (reference sequence). Trimming pared 0 bases from V and 5 bases from J, leaving 8 bases between. The CDR3 DNA sequence: TGTGCCAGCAGTTACTCGGGAATTGACGAGCAGTACTTC. Protein sequence: CASSYSGIDEQYF.

The J gene is TRBJ1-1, the V gene TRBV5-1; D is perhaps TRBD1 (5 bases). CDR1 and CDR2 from the germline V gene are SGHRS and YFSETQ. The V gene lost 2 bases and the J gene lost 4 bases, with 15 bases spanning the gap. The CDR3 is 15 residues long. CDR3 sequence (DNA): TGCGCCAGCAGCTTTGCGGGGCCTTGGGGCACTGAAGCTTTCTTT. Protein: CASSFAGPWGTEAFF.

The rearrangement joins TRBV7-2 to TRBJ1-1, with 10 positions matching TRBD1. The CDR3 has 14 residues. With V trimmed by 5 bases and J by 4 bases, 4 bases remained unmatched. Germline assignment: CDR1 SGHTA and CDR2 FQGNSA. CDR3 bases: TGTGCCAGCAGCACAGACAGGGGGCGCACTGAAGCTTTCTTT. This translates into CASSTDRGRTEAFF.